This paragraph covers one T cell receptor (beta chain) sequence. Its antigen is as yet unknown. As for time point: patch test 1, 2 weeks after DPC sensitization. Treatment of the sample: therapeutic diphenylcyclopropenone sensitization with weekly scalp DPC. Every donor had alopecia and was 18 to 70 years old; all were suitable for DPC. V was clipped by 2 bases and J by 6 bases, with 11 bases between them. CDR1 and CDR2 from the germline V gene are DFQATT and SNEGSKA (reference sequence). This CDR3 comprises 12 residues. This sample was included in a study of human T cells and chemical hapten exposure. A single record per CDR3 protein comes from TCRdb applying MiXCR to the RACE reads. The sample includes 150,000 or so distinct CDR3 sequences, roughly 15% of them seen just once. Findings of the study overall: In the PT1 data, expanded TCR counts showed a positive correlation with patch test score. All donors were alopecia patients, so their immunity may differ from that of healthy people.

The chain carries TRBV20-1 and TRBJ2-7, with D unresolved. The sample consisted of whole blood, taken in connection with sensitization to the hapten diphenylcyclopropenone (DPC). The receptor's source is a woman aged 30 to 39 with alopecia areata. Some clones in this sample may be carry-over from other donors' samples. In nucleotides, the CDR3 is TGCAGTGCTAGAATCAGACCCTCCGAGCAGTACTTC. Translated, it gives CSARIRPSEQYF.